The entry below describes one T cell receptor (beta chain). The method was immunoSEQ multiplex PCR; TCRdb's version includes in-frame clones alone and lacks a portion of them. The sample yields approximately 200,000 clones, roughly 77% seen once. CDR1 SGHAT and CDR2 FQNNGV come from the germline V gene. The CDR3 is 15 residues long. The germline V and J ends were trimmed by 4 bases and 3 bases, with 14 bases remaining between them. Seattle patient enrollment occurred during active infection, with longitudinal follow-up thereafter. This record comes from a study of blood T cell repertoires in COVID-19.

Input material: peripheral blood. The clonotype was recovered from a woman aged 80 or older with COVID-19, enrolled during active disease. The J gene is TRBJ2-3, the V gene TRBV11-2, with D possibly matching TRBD2 (6 bases). The CDR3 is CASSSLPGSTDTQYF. CDR3 DNA sequence: TGTGCCAGCAGCTCTTTACCCGGGAGTACAGATACGCAGTATTTT.